The present TCR beta chain was sequenced within a study of blood T cell repertoires in COVID-19. Study-level background: Sites across the United States, Italy and Spain contributed samples from acute and convalescent COVID-19. In each case, the material was cDNA or gDNA derived from T cells, B-cell-depleted T cells, or PBMCs.

In the original analysis: The authors estimated nucleated cell counts from reference gene primer amplification. Using immunoSEQ multiplex PCR, the repertoire was profiled, and TCRdb retains in-frame clones only, with some absent. V, J and clone size derive from that table, while D and trimming were established from the DNA sequence. The sample lists 120,000 to 150,000 clones, about nine tenths occurring once. Germline values: CDR1 MDHEN, CDR2 SYDVKM. The V and J ends lost 3 bases and 3 bases, in that order; junction bases with no gene match: 4. The CDR3 length is 14 residues. This TCR was recovered from a man in his fifties with active or convalescent COVID-19. Input material: peripheral blood. The J gene is TRBJ2-7, the V gene TRBV28; 8 bases map to TRBD2. The CDR3 reads CASSFPGRGYEQYF. The CDR3, as DNA: TGTGCCAGCAGTTTTCCCGGGAGGGGCTACGAGCAGTACTTC.